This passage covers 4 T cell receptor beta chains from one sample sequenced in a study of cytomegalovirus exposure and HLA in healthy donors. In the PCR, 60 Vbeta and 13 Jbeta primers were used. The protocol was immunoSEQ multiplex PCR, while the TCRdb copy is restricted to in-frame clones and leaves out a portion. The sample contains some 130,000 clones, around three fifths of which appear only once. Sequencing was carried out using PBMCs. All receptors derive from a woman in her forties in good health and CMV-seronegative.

In DNA form, the CDR3 reads TGTGCCAGCAGTTACCTCCCGGGGACAGTGAACACTGAAGCTTTCTTT. It yields the protein CASSYLPGTVNTEAFF. The chain is built from TRBV27 and TRBJ1-1; 7 bases map to TRBD1. The trim removed 4 bases at V and 0 bases at J, leaving 8 bases unmatched. Per germline, CDR1 MNHEY and CDR2 SMNVEV (reference sequence). The CDR3 is 16 residues long.

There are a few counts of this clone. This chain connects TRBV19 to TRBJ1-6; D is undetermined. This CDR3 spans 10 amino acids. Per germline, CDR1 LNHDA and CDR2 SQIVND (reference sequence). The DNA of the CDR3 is TGTAATAGCCGGGGTTCACCCCTCCACTTT. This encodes CNSRGSPLHF.

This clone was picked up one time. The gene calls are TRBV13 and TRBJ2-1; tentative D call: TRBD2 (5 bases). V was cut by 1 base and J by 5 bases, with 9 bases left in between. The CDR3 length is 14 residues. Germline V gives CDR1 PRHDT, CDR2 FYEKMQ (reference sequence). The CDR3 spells CASSLVSADNEQFF. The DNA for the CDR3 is TGTGCCAGCAGCTTAGTATCAGCGGACAATGAGCAGTTCTTC.

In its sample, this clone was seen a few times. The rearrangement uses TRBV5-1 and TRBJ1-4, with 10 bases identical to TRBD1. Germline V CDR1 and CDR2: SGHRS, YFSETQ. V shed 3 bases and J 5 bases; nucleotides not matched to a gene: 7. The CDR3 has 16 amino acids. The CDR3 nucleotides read TGCGCCAGCAGCTGGACTCCGGGACAGGGGAATGAAAAACTGTTTTTT. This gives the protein CASSWTPGQGNEKLFF.